The rows below give T cell receptor beta chains drawn from one sample of a study of blood T cells in healthy people across ages. One entry per CDR3 protein, called by TCRdb with MiXCR from the 5' RACE reads. The sample carries 550,000 to 800,000 distinct CDR3 sequences, about 21% recorded once. The sample taken for sequencing was blood. The receptors were gathered from a man in his 70s in good health. The CDR3 runs from the conserved cysteine through the conserved F or W. Fields, in order: V gene, D gene, clone size, J gene, CDR3 protein, CDR3 DNA. The D gene is left open where the match is weak. For some rows the clone size is stated as once, few or many, or as a class when expanded; others skip it.

V: TRBV28; D: TRBD2; size: NA; J: TRBJ2-3; CDR3: CASSPSSGGYTDTQYF; DNA: TGTGCCAGCAGCCCATCTAGCGGGGGGTACACAGATACGCAGTATTTT
V: TRBV20-1; D: TRBD1; size: few; J: TRBJ1-1; CDR3: CSARWDRLNTEAFF; DNA: TGCAGTGCTAGATGGGACAGACTGAACACTGAAGCTTTCTTT
V: TRBV19; D: TRBD1; size: few; J: TRBJ1-2; CDR3: CASTAFRDSGGYTF; DNA: TGTGCCAGTACCGCCTTTCGGGACAGCGGGGGCTACACCTTC
V: TRBV4-1; D: TRBD1; size: NA; J: TRBJ2-4; CDR3: CASSQDGTGATKNIQYF; DNA: TGCGCCAGCAGCCAAGACGGGACAGGGGCAACCAAAAACATTCAGTACTTC
V: TRBV18; D: NA; size: few; J: TRBJ2-1; CDR3: CASSPRSSAESYNEQFF; DNA: TGTGCCAGCTCACCACGCAGTTCCGCCGAATCCTACAATGAGCAGTTCTTC
V: TRBV5-1; D: TRBD2; size: few; J: TRBJ2-5; CDR3: CASSLYLAEQETQYF; DNA: TGCGCCAGCAGCCTCTATCTAGCGGAACAAGAGACCCAGTACTTC
V: TRBV29-1; D: NA; size: many; J: TRBJ1-4; CDR3: CSVRGSGELNEKLFF; DNA: TGCAGCGTGCGGGGTTCGGGGGAGCTTAATGAAAAACTGTTTTTT
V: TRBV11-2; D: TRBD2; size: few; J: TRBJ2-3; CDR3: CASSLGLAANTDTQYF; DNA: TGTGCCAGCAGCTTAGGACTAGCGGCAAACACAGATACGCAGTATTTT
V: TRBV7-9; D: NA; size: NA; J: TRBJ2-7; CDR3: CASSFTDYEQYF; DNA: TGTGCCAGCAGCTTTACGGACTACGAGCAGTACTTC
V: TRBV12-3/TRBV12-4; D: TRBD2; size: few; J: TRBJ2-3; CDR3: CASSPSGTNTDTQYF; DNA: TGTGCCAGCTCTCCTAGCGGGACTAACACAGATACGCAGTATTTT
V: TRBV28; D: TRBD2; size: NA; J: TRBJ2-5; CDR3: CASSLRAGGQETQYF; DNA: TGTGCCAGCAGTTTAAGAGCGGGGGGCCAAGAGACCCAGTACTTC
V: TRBV15; D: NA; size: many; J: TRBJ2-3; CDR3: CATSVRLALGDTQYF; DNA: TGTGCCACCAGCGTAAGATTAGCATTAGGAGATACGCAGTATTTT
V: TRBV2; D: TRBD2; size: NA; J: TRBJ2-5; CDR3: CASSSSGLAGPGSLETQYF; DNA: TGTGCCAGCAGCTCATCGGGACTAGCGGGCCCTGGTTCGTTAGAGACCCAGTACTTC
V: TRBV7-2; D: NA; size: NA; J: TRBJ1-2; CDR3: CASSSNGQYGYGYTF; DNA: TGTGCCAGCAGCTCCAACGGACAGTACGGCTATGGCTACACCTTC
V: TRBV18; D: NA; size: NA; J: TRBJ2-5; CDR3: CASSPKLETQYF; DNA: TGTGCCAGCTCACCCAAATTAGAGACCCAGTACTTC
V: TRBV2; D: NA; size: NA; J: TRBJ1-4; CDR3: CASTAWVGEKLFF; DNA: TGTGCCAGCACCGCCTGGGTCGGCGAAAAGCTGTTTTTT
V: TRBV20-1; D: TRBD1; size: NA; J: TRBJ1-5; CDR3: CSAREGGGGGQPQHF; DNA: TGCAGTGCTAGAGAGGGGGGAGGGGGCGGTCAGCCCCAGCATTTT
V: TRBV3-1; D: TRBD1; size: few; J: TRBJ2-1; CDR3: CASSQRGRDEQFF; DNA: TGTGCCAGCAGCCAAAGGGGGCGGGATGAGCAGTTCTTC
V: TRBV20-1; D: NA; size: few; J: TRBJ2-7; CDR3: CSASKGGYEQYF; DNA: TGCAGTGCTAGTAAAGGCGGCTACGAGCAGTACTTC
V: TRBV10-3; D: TRBD2; size: NA; J: TRBJ2-7; CDR3: CAISDSGRVYEQYF; DNA: TGTGCCATCAGTGATAGCGGGAGGGTCTACGAGCAGTACTTC
V: TRBV5-1; D: NA; size: few; J: TRBJ2-7; CDR3: CASSLSRDTRHSYEQYF; DNA: TGCGCCAGCAGCTTGTCCCGGGACACCCGACACTCCTACGAGCAGTACTTC
V: TRBV10-3; D: TRBD2; size: NA; J: TRBJ2-7; CDR3: CAISEGLAVYEQYF; DNA: TGTGCCATCAGTGAGGGGCTAGCGGTGTACGAGCAGTACTTC
V: TRBV3-1; D: NA; size: few; J: TRBJ1-4; CDR3: CASSRQGSDEKLFF; DNA: TGTGCCAGCAGCCGCCAGGGGTCTGATGAAAAACTGTTTTTT
V: TRBV7-8; D: NA; size: NA; J: TRBJ2-1; CDR3: CASSISEGAYNEQFF; DNA: TGTGCCAGCAGCATAAGCGAGGGGGCCTACAATGAGCAGTTCTTC
V: TRBV28; D: TRBD1; size: NA; J: TRBJ2-1; CDR3: CASSARGRRSNEQFF; DNA: TGTGCCAGCAGTGCCAGGGGGCGAAGATCCAATGAGCAGTTCTTC
V: TRBV28; D: NA; size: few; J: TRBJ2-7; CDR3: CASSLTVAEQYF; DNA: TGTGCCAGCAGTTTAACGGTGGCGGAGCAGTACTTC
V: TRBV9; D: TRBD1; size: few; J: TRBJ2-7; CDR3: CASSVNSGTGPHEQYF; DNA: TGTGCCAGCAGCGTAAATTCCGGGACAGGGCCTCACGAGCAGTACTTC
V: TRBV7-9; D: NA; size: NA; J: TRBJ2-5; CDR3: CASSLTRGSQETQYF; DNA: TGTGCCAGCAGCTTAACCCGGGGTAGCCAAGAGACCCAGTACTTC
V: TRBV5-1; D: NA; size: many; J: TRBJ2-5; CDR3: CASSLGQKQETQYF; DNA: TGCGCCAGCAGCTTGGGGCAAAAGCAAGAGACCCAGTACTTC
V: TRBV20-1; D: TRBD1; size: few; J: TRBJ2-7; CDR3: CSASTLLGQVYEQYF; DNA: TGCAGTGCTAGCACCTTATTGGGACAGGTCTACGAGCAGTACTTC
V: TRBV20-1; D: TRBD1; size: few; J: TRBJ2-7; CDR3: CSAREPGTGPKSYEQYF; DNA: TGCAGTGCTAGAGAACCAGGGACAGGGCCGAAGTCCTACGAGCAGTACTTC
V: TRBV28; D: NA; size: many; J: TRBJ2-5; CDR3: CASSLNSETQYF; DNA: TGTGCCAGCAGTTTAAACTCCGAGACCCAGTACTTC
V: TRBV20-1; D: NA; size: NA; J: TRBJ2-7; CDR3: CSATDGPSYEQYF; DNA: TGCAGTGCAACGGACGGGCCCTCCTACGAGCAGTACTTC
V: TRBV5-4; D: NA; size: NA; J: TRBJ2-1; CDR3: CASSDAKKPYEQFF; DNA: TGTGCCAGCAGTGACGCAAAAAAACCCTATGAGCAGTTCTTC
V: TRBV4-2; D: NA; size: many; J: TRBJ1-4; CDR3: CASSQESIAQSEKLFF; DNA: TGTGCCAGCAGCCAAGAATCGATCGCCCAGAGTGAAAAACTGTTTTTT
V: TRBV28; D: NA; size: many; J: TRBJ2-7; CDR3: CASSLLAYEQYF; DNA: TGTGCCAGCAGCTTACTAGCTTACGAGCAGTACTTC
V: TRBV28; D: NA; size: few; J: TRBJ1-5; CDR3: CASSLGAGISNQPQHF; DNA: TGTGCCAGCAGCCTAGGGGCAGGAATTAGCAATCAGCCCCAGCATTTT
V: TRBV20-1; D: NA; size: once; J: TRBJ2-3; CDR3: CSETKSTDTQYF; DNA: TGCAGCGAGACTAAGAGCACAGATACGCAGTATTTT
V: TRBV9; D: NA; size: few; J: TRBJ2-1; CDR3: CASSAGASWVNEQFF; DNA: TGTGCCAGCAGCGCGGGGGCCTCCTGGGTCAATGAGCAGTTCTTC